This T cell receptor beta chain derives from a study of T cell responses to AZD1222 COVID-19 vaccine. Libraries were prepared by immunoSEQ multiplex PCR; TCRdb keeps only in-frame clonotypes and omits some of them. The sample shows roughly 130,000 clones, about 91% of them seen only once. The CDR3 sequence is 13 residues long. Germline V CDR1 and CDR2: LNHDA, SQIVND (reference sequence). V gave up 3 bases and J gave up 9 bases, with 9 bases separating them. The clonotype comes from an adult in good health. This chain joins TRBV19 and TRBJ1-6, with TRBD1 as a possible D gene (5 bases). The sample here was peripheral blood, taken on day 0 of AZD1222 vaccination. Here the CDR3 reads CASSIPGGSPLHF. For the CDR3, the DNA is TGTGCCAGTAGTATCCCTGGGGGTTCACCCCTCCACTTT.